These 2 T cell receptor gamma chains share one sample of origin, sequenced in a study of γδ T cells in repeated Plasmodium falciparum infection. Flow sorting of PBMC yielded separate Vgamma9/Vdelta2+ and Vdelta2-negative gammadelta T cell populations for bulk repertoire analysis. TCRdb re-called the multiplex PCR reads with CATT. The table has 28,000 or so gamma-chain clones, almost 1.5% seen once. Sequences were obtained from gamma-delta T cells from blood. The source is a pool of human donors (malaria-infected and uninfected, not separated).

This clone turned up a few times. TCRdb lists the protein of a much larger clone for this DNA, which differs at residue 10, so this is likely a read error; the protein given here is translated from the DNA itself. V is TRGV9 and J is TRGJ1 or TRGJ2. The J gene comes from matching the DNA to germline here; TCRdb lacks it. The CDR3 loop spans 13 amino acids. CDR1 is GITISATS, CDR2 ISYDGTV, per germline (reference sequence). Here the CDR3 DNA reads TGTGCCTTGTGGGAGGTACCGAAATATACGAAACTCTTT. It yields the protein CALWEVPKYTKLF.

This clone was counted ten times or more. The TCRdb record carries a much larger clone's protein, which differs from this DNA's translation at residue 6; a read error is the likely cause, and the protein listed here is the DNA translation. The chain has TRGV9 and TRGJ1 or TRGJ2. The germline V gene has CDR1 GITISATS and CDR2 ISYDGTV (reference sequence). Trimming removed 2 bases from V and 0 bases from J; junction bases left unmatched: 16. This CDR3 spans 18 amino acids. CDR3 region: CALWEASQGLSNYYKKLF. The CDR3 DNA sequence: TGTGCCTTGTGGGAGGCATCCCAAGGGCTATCGAATTATTATAAGAAACTCTTT.